This entry is about one TCR beta chain. This sample was included in a study of graft-versus-host responses after intestinal transplantation. Tissue processing of the graft released intraepithelial and lamina propria lymphocytes from it. Germline-derived CDR1 and CDR2 are MDHEN and SYDVKM. Trimming shortened V by 4 bases and J by 4 bases, and 13 bases separated the two germline ends. The length of the CDR3 is 14 residues. The table came from immunoSEQ multiplex PCR; TCRdb's copy has only in-frame clones and leaves some out. The sample shows about 63,000 clones, around 90% of them seen only once. The sequenced sample was ileum tissue, obtained 350 to 400 days after transplant. This clonotype originated in a human patient who received an intestinal transplant, so some T cells may come from the graft donor. The chain recombines TRBV28 with TRBJ1-2; D unclear. CDR3 DNA: TGTGCCAGCAGTTCCCTATCCGAAGGCTATGGCTACACCTTC. Translated, it gives CASSSLSEGYGYTF.